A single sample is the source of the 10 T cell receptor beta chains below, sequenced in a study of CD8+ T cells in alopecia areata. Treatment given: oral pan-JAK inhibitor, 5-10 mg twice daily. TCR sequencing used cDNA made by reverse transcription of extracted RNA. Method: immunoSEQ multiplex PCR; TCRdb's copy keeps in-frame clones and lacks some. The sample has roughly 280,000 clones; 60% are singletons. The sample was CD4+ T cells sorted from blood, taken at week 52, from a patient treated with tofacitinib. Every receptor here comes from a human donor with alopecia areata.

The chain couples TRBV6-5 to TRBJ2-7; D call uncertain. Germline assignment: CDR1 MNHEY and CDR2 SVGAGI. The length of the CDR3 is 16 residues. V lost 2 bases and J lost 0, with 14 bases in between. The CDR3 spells CASSYIGSSDSYEQYF. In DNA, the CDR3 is TGTGCCAGCAGTTACATTGGCAGCTCCGACTCCTACGAGCAGTACTTC.

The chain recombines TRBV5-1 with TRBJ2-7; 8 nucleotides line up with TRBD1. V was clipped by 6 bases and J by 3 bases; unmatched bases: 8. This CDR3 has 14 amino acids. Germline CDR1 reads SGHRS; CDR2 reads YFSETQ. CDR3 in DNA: TGCGCCAGCACCTTTGGACAGGGCTACTACGAGCAGTACTTC. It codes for CASTFGQGYYEQYF. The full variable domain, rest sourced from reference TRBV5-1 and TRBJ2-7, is KAGVTQTPRYLIKTRGQQVTLSCSPISGHRSVSWYQQTPGQGLQFLFEYFSETQRNKGNFPGRFSGRQFSNSRSEMNVSTLELGDSALYLCASTFGQGYYEQYFGPGTRLTVT.

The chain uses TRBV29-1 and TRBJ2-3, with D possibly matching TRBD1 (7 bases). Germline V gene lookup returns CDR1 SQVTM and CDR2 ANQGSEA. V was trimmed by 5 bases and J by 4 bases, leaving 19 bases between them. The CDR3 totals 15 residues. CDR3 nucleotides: TGCAGCGTTCTGGGGTCGCAGGGGGGCCCAGATACGCAGTATTTT. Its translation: CSVLGSQGGPDTQYF.

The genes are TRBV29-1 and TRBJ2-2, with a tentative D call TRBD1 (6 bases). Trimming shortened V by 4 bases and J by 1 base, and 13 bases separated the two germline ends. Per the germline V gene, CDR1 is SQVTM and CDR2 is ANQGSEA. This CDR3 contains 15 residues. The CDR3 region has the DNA TGCAGCGTTGCAGGGGACACTTGGAACACCGGGGAGCTGTTTTTT. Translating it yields CSVAGDTWNTGELFF.

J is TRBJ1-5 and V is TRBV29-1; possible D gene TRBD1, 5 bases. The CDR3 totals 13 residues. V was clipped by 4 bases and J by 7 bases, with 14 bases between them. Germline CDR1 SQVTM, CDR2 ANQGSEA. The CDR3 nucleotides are TGCAGCGTTGGCGAGCCGGGGGGGCAGCCCCAGCATTTT. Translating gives CSVGEPGGQPQHF.

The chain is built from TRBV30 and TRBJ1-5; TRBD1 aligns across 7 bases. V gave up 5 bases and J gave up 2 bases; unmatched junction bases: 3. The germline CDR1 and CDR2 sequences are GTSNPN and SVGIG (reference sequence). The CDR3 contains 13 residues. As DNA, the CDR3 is TGTGCCTGGGATGACAGGGGCAATCAGCCCCAGCATTTT. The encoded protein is CAWDDRGNQPQHF.

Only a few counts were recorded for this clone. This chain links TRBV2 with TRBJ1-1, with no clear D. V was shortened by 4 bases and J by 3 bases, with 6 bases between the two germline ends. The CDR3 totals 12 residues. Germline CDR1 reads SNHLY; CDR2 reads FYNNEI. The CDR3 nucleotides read TGTGCCAGCAGTGTTTCACACACTGAAGCTTTCTTT. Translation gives CASSVSHTEAFF. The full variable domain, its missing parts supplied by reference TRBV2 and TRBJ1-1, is EPEVTQTPSHQVTQMGQEVILRCVPISNHLYFYWYRQILGQKVEFLVSFYNNEISEKSEIFDDQFSVERPDGSNFTLKIRSTKLEDSAMYFCASSVSHTEAFFGQGTRLTVV.

The CDR3 DNA reads as TGTGCCAGCAGTTTATTAGGGACAGGAGCCTACGAGCAGTACTTC. It yields the protein CASSLLGTGAYEQYF. The chain carries TRBV27 and TRBJ2-7; 8 bases fit TRBD1. Trimming cost V 1 base and J 2 bases; bases outside gene matches: 4. Germline assignment: CDR1 MNHEY and CDR2 SMNVEV (reference sequence). The CDR3 loop spans 15 amino acids.

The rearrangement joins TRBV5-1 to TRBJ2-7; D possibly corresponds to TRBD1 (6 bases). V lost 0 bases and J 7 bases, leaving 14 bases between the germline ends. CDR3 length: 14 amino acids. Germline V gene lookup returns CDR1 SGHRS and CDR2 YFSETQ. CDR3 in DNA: TGCGCCAGCAGCTTGGCGGCAGGGGCAGGGGAGCAGTACTTC. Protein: CASSLAAGAGEQYF.

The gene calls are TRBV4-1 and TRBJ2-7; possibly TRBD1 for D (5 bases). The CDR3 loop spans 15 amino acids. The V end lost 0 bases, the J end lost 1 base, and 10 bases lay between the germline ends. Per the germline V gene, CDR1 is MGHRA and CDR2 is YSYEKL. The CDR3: CASSQDLTGSYEQYF. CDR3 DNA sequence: TGCGCCAGCAGCCAAGATCTTACAGGATCCTACGAGCAGTACTTC.